The 7 T cell receptor beta chains below come from one sample, sequenced in a study of radiation and T cells in renal cell carcinoma. Described time point: blood 4 weeks post-SBRT, at nephrectomy. The treatment is: 15 Gy SBRT to primary tumor, nephrectomy 4 weeks later. Generated by immunoSEQ multiplex PCR, the TCRdb table keeps only in-frame clones and is missing some. Of fewer than 85,000 clones listed, approximately 90% are singletons. Sample: blood, taken from a patient whose treatment included radiotherapy and nephrectomy. The receptors originated from an older woman with renal cell carcinoma.

The chain joins TRBV19 to TRBJ1-2; D ambiguous. Germline V CDR1 and CDR2: LNHDA, SQIVND (reference sequence). CDR3 size: 13 residues. V lost 5 bases and J 6 bases, leaving 13 bases between the germline ends. The CDR3 DNA reads TGTGCCAGTAGTCGAACCGGCCCCAATGGCTACACCTTC. Translation: CASSRTGPNGYTF.

The chain joins TRBV29-1 to TRBJ2-7, with D possibly TRBD1 on 5 matching bases. The CDR3 totals 11 residues. Germline values: CDR1 SQVTM, CDR2 ANQGSEA. Trimming cost V 6 bases and J 0 bases, with 6 bases left between them. The CDR3 nucleotides are TGCAGCGTCCAGGGCTCCTACGAGCAGTACTTC. Translating gives CSVQGSYEQYF.

As DNA, the CDR3 is TGTGCCAGCCATAAACTGGGGGGCTCAGCTAATGAAAAACTGTTTTTT. It is translated as CASHKLGGSANEKLFF. The rearrangement links TRBV6-6 to TRBJ1-4; D is possibly TRBD1 (6 bases). Germline CDR1 MNHNY, CDR2 SVGAGI (reference sequence). V was pared by 8 bases and J by 3 bases, with 19 bases between. This CDR3 is built from 16 residues.

The CDR3 sequence: CASSLSGQGNSPLHF. The CDR3 DNA is TGTGCCAGCAGTTTATCGGGACAGGGAAATTCACCCCTCCACTTT. The rearrangement uses TRBV28 and TRBJ1-6; 9 nucleotides align to TRBD1. J gave up 7 bases and V 1 base, and 2 bases lay outside the gene matches. CDR1 and CDR2 (germline): MDHEN, SYDVKM. CDR3 size: 15 residues.

The chain uses TRBV6-1 and TRBJ2-7, with a possible D match to TRBD2 (6 bases). Trimming stripped 3 bases from V and 2 bases from J, with 11 bases between. This CDR3 has 14 residues. In germline, CDR1 is MNHNS, CDR2 SASEGT. Written as DNA, the CDR3 is TGTGCCAGCAGTGACGGGACTGGAGCCTACGAGCAGTACTTC. It encodes CASSDGTGAYEQYF.

This chain connects TRBV18 to TRBJ1-5; the D is unclear. V lost 1 base, J lost 0 bases, and 4 bases lay in between. Germline assignment: CDR1 KGHSH and CDR2 LQKENI. The length of the CDR3 is 14 residues. The CDR3 here is CASSPLHSNQPQHF. The CDR3, as DNA: TGTGCCAGCTCACCACTACATAGCAATCAGCCCCAGCATTTT.

The gene calls are TRBV19 and TRBJ2-7, with TRBD1 matching over 7 bases. CDR3 length: 13 amino acids. The germline gives CDR1 LNHDA, CDR2 SQIVND (reference sequence). The trim removed 5 bases at V and 4 bases at J, leaving 5 bases unmatched. The CDR3 nucleotides are TGTGCCAGTAGTCCCGGGACAGATTACGAGCAGTACTTC. Translated: CASSPGTDYEQYF.